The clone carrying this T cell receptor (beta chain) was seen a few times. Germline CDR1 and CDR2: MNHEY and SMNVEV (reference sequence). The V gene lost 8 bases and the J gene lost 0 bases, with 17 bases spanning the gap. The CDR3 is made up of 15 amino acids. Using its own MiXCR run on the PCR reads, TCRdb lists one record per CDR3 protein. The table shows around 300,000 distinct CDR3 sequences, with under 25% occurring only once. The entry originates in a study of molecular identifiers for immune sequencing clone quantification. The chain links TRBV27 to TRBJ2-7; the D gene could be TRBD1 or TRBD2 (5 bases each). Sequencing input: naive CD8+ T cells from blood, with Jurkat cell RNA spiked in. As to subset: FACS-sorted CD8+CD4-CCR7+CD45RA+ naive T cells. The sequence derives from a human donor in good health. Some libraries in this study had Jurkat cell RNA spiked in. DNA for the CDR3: TGTGCCAGCCGAGAGGGGCTACAGTACTCCTACGAGCAGTACTTC. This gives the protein CASREGLQYSYEQYF.